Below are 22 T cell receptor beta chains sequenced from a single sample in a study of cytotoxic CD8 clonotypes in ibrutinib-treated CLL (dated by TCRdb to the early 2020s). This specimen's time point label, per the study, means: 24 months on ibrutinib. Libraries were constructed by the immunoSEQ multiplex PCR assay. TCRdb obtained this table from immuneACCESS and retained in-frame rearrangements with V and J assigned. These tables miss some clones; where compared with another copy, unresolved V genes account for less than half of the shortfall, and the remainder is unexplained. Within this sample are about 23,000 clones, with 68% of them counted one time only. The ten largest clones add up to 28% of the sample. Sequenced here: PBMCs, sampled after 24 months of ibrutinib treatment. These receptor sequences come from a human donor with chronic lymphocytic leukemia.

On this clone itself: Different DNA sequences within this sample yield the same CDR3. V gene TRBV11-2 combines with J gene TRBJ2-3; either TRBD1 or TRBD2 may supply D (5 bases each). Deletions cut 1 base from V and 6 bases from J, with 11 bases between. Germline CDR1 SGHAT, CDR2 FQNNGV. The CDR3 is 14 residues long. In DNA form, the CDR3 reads TGTGCCAGCAGCTTAGTCGGGGCTGCTGATACGCAGTATTTT. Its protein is CASSLVGAADTQYF.

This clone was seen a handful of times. The CDR3 DNA reads as TGTGCCAGCAGCTTGGGGAGTGGGTTAGAAGCTTTCTTT. This encodes CASSLGSGLEAFF. The V gene is TRBV5-5, the J gene TRBJ1-1; unclear D gene. CDR1 and CDR2 from the germline V gene are SGHKS and YYEKEE (reference sequence). The V end was cut by 0 bases, the J end by 8 bases, with 11 bases between. The CDR3 totals 13 residues.

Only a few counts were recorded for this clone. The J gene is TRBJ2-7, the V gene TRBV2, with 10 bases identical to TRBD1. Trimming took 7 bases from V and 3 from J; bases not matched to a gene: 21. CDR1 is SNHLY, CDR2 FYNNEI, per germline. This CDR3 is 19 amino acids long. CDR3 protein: CASKSLGTGEAPSRYEQYF. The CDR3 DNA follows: TGTGCCAGCAAATCCCTGGGGACAGGGGAGGCCCCAAGTCGCTACGAGCAGTACTTC.

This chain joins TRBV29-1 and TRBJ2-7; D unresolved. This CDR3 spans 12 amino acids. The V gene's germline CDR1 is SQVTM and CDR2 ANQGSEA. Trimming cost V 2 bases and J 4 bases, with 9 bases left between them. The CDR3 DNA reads TGCAGCGTTGAAAACAATTTATACGAGCAGTACTTC. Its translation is CSVENNLYEQYF.

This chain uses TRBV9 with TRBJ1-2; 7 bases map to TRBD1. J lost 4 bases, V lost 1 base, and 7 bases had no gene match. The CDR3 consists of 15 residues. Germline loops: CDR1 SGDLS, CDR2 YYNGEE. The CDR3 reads CASSVTGADFYGYTF. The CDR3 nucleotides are TGTGCCAGCAGCGTAACAGGGGCCGACTTCTATGGCTACACCTTC.

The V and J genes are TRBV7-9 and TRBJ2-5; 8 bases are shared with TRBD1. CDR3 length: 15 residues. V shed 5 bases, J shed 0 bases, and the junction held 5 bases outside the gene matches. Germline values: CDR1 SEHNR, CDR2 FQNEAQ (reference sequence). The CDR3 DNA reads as TGTGCCAGCAGCGCGGACAGGGTGAACCAAGAGACCCAGTACTTC. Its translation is CASSADRVNQETQYF.

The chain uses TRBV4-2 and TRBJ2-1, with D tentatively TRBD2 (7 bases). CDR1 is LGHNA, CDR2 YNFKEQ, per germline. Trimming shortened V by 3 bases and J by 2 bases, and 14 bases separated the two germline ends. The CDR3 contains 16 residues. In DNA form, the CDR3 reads TGTGCCAGCAGCCAGGATCGGGGGGCCGCCTACAATGAGCAGTTCTTC. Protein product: CASSQDRGAAYNEQFF.

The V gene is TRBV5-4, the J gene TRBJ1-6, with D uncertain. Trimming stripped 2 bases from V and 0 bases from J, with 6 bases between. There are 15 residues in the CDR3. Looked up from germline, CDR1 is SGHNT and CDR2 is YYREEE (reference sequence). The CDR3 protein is CASSFGSSYNSPLHF. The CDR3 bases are TGTGCCAGCAGCTTCGGCAGCTCCTATAATTCACCCCTCCACTTT.

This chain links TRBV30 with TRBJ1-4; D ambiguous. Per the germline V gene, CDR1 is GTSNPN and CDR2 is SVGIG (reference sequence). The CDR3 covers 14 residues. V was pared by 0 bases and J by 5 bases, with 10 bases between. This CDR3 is CAWSVRGSNEKLFF. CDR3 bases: TGTGCCTGGAGTGTACGAGGGAGCAATGAAAAACTGTTTTTT.

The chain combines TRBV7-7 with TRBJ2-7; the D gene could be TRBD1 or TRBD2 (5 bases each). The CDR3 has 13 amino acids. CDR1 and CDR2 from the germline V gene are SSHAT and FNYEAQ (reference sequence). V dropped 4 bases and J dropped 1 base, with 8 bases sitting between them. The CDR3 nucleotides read TGTGCCAGCAGCTCAGAGGGGTCCTACGAGCAGTACTTC. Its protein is CASSSEGSYEQYF.

The CDR3 reads CASRRDSGYGTEAFF. The CDR3 DNA is TGTGCCAGCAGAAGGGACAGTGGGTACGGCACTGAAGCTTTCTTT. This chain connects TRBV6-5 to TRBJ1-1; 7 bases line up with TRBD1. V trimming: 6 bases; J trimming: 4 bases; junction bases outside the gene matches: 11. CDR1 MNHEY and CDR2 SVGAGI come from the germline V gene. The CDR3 runs 15 residues.

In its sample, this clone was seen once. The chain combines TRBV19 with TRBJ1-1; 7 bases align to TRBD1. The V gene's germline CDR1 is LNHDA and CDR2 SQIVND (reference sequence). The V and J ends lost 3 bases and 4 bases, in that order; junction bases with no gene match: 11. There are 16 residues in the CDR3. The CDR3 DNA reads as TGTGCCAGTAGTATTAGACAGGGAAAAGGAGGCACTGAAGCTTTCTTT. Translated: CASSIRQGKGGTEAFF. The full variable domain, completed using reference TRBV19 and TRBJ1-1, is DGGITQSPKYLFRKEGQNVTLSCEQNLNHDAMYWYRQDPGQGLRLIYYSQIVNDFQKGDIAEGYSVSREKKESFPLTVTSAQKNPTAFYLCASSIRQGKGGTEAFFGQGTRLTVV.

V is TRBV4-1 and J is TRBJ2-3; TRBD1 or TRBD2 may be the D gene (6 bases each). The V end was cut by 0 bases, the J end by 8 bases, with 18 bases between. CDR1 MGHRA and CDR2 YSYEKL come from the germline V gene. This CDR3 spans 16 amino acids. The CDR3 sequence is CASSQDTGSGGGTQYF. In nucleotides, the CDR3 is TGCGCCAGCAGCCAAGATACGGGGAGTGGAGGGGGTACGCAGTATTTT.

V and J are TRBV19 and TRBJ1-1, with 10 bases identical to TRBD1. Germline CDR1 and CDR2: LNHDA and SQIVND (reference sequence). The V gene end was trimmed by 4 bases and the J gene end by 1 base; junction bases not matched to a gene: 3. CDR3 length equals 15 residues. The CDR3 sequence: CASSRTGGQNTEAFF. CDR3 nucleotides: TGTGCCAGTAGTAGGACAGGGGGGCAGAACACTGAAGCTTTCTTT.

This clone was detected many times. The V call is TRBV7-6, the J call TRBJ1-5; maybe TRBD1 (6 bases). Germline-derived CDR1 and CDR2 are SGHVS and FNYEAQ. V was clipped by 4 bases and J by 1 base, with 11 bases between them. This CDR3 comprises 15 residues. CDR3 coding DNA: TGTGCCAGCAGCTCGACAGGTGTCAGCAATCAGCCCCAGCATTTT. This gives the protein CASSSTGVSNQPQHF.

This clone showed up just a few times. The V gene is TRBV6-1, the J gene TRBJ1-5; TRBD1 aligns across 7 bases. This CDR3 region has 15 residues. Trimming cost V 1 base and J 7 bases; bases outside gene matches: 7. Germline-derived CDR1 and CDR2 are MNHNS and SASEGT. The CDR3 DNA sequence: TGTGCCAGCAGTGAAGTGGGGCAGGGGGGCCAGCCCCAGCATTTT. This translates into CASSEVGQGGQPQHF.

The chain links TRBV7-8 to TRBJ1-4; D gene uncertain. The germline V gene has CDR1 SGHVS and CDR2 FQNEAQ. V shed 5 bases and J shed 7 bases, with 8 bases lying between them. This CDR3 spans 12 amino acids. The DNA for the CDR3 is TGTGCCAGCAGCCCGATAGGTGAAAAACTGTTTTTT. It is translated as CASSPIGEKLFF.

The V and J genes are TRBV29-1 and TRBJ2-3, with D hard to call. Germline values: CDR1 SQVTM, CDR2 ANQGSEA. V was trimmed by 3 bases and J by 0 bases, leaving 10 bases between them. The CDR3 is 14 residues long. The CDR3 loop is CSVEKAMSTDTQYF. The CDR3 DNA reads TGCAGCGTTGAGAAGGCGATGAGCACAGATACGCAGTATTTT.

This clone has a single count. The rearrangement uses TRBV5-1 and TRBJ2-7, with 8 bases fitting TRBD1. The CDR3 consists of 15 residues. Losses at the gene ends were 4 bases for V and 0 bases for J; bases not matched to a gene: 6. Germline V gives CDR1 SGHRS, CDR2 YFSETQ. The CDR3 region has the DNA TGCGCCAGCAGCCCCGGACAGGGCACCTCCTACGAGCAGTACTTC. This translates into CASSPGQGTSYEQYF.

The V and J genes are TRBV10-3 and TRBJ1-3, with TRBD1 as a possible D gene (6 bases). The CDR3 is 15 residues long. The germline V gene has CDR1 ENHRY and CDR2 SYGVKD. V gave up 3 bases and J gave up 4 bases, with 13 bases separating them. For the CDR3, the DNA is TGTGCCATCAGTGATATGTCAGGGGCGGGAAACACCATATATTTT. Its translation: CAISDMSGAGNTIYF.

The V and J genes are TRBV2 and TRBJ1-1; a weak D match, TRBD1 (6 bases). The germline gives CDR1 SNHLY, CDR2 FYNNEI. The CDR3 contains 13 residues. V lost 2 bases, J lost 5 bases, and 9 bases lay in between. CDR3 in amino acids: CASSERGGTEAFF. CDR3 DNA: TGTGCCAGCAGTGAAAGGGGGGGGACTGAAGCTTTCTTT.

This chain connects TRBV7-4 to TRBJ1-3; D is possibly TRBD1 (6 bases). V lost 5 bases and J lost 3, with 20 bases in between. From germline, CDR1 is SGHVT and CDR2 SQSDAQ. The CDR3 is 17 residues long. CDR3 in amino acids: CASSILLGGGLGNTIYF. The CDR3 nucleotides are TGTGCCAGCAGCATACTGCTCGGGGGCGGCCTTGGAAACACCATATATTTT.